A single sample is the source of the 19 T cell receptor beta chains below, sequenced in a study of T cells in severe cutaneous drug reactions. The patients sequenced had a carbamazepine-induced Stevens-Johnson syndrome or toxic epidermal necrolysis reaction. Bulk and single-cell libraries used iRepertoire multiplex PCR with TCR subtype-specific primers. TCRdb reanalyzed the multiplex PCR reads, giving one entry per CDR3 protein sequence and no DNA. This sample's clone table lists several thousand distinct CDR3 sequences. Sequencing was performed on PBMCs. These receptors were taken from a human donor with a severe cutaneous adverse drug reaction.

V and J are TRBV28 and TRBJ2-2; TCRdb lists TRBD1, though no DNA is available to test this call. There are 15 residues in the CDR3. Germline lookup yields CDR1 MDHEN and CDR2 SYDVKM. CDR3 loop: CASSLNREVTGELFF.

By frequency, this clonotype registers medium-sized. This CDR3 is CASSSDTNEQYF. The chain joins TRBV6-1 to TRBJ2-7; TCRdb designates TRBD1, a call that cannot be tested without DNA. This CDR3 has 12 residues. The germline V gene has CDR1 MNHNS and CDR2 SASEGT.

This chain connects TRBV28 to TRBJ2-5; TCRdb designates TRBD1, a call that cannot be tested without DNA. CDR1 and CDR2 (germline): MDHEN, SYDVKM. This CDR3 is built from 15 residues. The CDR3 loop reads CASSFFGLSGETQYF.

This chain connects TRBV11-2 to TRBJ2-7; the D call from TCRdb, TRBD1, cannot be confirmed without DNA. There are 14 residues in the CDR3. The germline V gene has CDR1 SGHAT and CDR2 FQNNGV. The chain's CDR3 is CASSHRDGSYEQYF.

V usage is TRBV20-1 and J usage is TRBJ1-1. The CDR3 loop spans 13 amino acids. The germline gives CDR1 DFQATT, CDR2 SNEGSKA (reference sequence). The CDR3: CSAKRGINTEAFF.

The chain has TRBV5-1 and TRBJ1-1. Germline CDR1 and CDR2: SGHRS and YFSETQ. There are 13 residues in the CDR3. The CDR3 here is CASSREIGIEAFF.

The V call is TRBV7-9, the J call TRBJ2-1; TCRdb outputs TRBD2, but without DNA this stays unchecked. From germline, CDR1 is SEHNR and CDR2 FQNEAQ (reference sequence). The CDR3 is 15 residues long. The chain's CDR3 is CASSLLAGEWDEQFF.

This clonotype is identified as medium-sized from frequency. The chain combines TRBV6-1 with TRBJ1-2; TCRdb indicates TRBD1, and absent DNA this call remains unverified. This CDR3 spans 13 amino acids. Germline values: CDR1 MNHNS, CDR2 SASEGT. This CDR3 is CASSFTGVDGYTF.

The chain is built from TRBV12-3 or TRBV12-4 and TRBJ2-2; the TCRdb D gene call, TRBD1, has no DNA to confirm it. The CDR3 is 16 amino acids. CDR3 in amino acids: CASSPRGTGDTGELFF.

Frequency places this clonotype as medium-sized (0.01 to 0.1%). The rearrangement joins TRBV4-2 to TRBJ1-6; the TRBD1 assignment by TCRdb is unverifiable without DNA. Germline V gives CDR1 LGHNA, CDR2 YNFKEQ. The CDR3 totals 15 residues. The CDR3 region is CASSQEIGGSSPLHF.

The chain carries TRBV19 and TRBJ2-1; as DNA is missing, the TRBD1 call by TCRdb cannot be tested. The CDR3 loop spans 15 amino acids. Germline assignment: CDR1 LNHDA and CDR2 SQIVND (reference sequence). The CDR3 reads CASSIVERGHNEQFF.

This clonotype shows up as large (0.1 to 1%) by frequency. The CDR3 loop reads CASSLFETQYF. V and J are TRBV28 and TRBJ2-5. Germline assignment: CDR1 MDHEN and CDR2 SYDVKM. CDR3 size: 11 residues.

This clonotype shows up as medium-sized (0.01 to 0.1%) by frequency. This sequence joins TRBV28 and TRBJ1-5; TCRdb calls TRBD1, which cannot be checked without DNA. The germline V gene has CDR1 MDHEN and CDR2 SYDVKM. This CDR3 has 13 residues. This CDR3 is CATNRANNQPQHF.

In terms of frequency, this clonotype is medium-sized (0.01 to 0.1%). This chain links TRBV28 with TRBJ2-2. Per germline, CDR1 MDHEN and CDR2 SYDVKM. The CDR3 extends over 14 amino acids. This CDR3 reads CASSFTANTGELFF. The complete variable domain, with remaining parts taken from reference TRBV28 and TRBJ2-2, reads DVKVTQSSRYLVKRTGEKVFLECVQDMDHENMFWYRQDPGLGLRLIYFSYDVKMKEKGDIPEGYSVSREKKERFSLILESASTNQTSMYLCASSFTANTGELFFGEGSRLTVL.

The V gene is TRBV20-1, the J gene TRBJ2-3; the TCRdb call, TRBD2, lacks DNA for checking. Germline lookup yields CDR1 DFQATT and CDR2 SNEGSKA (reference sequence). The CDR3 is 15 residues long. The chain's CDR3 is CSATSATRGTDTQYF.

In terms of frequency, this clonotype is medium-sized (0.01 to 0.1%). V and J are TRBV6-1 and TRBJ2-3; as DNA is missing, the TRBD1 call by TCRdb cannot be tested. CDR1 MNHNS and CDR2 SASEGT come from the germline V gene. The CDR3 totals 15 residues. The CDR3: CASSLTGGRADTQYF.

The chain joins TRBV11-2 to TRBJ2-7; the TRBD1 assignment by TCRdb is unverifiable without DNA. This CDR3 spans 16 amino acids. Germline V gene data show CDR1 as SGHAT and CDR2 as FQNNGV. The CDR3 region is CASSSTPGQAGYEQYF.

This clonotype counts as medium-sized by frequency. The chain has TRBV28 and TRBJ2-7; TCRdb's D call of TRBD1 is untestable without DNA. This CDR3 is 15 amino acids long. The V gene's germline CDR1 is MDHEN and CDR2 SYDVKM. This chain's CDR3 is CASSPNENRGGEQYF. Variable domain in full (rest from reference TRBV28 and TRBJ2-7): DVKVTQSSRYLVKRTGEKVFLECVQDMDHENMFWYRQDPGLGLRLIYFSYDVKMKEKGDIPEGYSVSREKKERFSLILESASTNQTSMYLCASSPNENRGGEQYFGPGTRLTVT.

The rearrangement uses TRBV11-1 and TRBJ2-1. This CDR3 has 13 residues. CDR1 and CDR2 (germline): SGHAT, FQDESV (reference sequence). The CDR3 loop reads CASSLVSLTEQFF.